The source of this T cell receptor (beta chain) is a study of identical twins. General study findings and limits: Beta out-of-frame twin sharing showed a weaker excess.

This clonotype has only a few counts. Its antigen is still unknown. The length of the CDR3 is 14 residues. The V end lost 0 bases, the J end lost 8 bases, and 11 bases lay between the germline ends. Germline CDR1 reads MGHRA; CDR2 reads YSYEKL. Template switching added a universal primer binding site, and final cDNA carried unique molecular identifiers. TCRdb reprocessed the 5' RACE reads with MiXCR, giving one entry per CDR3 protein. The sample holds about 920,000 distinct CDR3 sequences, more than 9% seen once. These records were also assigned to another study, of yellow fever vaccine responses in identical twins.

The chain links TRBV4-1 to TRBJ1-5, with no clear D. The source material was PBMCs. The TCR comes from a woman aged 18-29 years in good health. This CDR3 reads CASSQEALREPQHF. The CDR3 DNA reads TGCGCCAGCAGCCAAGAGGCCCTTAGGGAGCCCCAGCATTTT.